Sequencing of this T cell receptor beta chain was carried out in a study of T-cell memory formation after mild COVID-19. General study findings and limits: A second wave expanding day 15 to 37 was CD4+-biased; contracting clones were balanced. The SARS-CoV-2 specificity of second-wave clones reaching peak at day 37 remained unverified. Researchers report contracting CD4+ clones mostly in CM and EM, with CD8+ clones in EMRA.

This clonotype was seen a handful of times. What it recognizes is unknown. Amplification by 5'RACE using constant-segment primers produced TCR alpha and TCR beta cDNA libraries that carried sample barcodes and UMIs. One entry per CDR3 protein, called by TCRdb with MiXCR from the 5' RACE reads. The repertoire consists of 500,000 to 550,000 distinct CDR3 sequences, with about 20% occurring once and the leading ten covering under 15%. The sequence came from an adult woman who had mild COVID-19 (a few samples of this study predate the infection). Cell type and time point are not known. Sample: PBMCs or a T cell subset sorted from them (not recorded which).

The chain's CDR3 is CASRRKDGRRAGYTF. CDR3 nucleotides: TGTGCCAGTAGAAGAAAAGACGGTCGTCGGGCTGGCTACACCTTC. The chain joins TRBV19 to TRBJ1-2; D ambiguous. This CDR3 comprises 15 residues. Per the germline V gene, CDR1 is LNHDA and CDR2 is SQIVND (reference sequence). V was pared by 6 bases and J by 7 bases, with 21 bases between.